This TCR beta chain was recorded in a study of cytomegalovirus exposure and HLA in healthy donors. This CDR3 contains 15 residues. V was clipped by 5 bases and J by 6 bases, with 17 bases between them. CDR1 and CDR2 from the germline V gene are LNHDA and SQIVND (reference sequence). The protocol was immunoSEQ multiplex PCR, while the TCRdb copy is restricted to in-frame clones and leaves out a portion. The table has around 150,000 clones, 84% seen once. On this clone: As yet, its antigen is unknown.

Broader study findings: Reportedly, diagnosis of cytomegalovirus status by the classifier showed high specificity and sensitivity. Subsequent analysis revealed that first-cohort TCR clusters tended to co-occur in the 130 or so validation repertoires. Associated with cytomegalovirus, according to the listing, were approximately 160 TCR beta chains.

The sequence was obtained from a young man in good health and CMV-seropositive. The rearrangement links TRBV19 to TRBJ1-5, with D possibly being TRBD1 (5 bases). Source material: PBMCs. CDR3 protein: CASSPREGLGQPQHF. For the CDR3, the DNA is TGTGCCAGTAGTCCAAGGGAGGGGTTGGGTCAGCCCCAGCATTTT.